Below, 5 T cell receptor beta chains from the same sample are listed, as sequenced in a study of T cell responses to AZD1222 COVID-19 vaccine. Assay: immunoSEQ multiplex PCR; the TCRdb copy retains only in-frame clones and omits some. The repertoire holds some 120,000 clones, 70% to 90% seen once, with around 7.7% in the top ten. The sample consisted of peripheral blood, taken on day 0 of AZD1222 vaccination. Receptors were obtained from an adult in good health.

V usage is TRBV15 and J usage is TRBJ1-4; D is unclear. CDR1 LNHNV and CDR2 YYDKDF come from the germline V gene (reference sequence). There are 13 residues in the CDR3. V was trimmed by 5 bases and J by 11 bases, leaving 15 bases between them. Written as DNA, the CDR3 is TGTGCCACCAGCCACCGTGAGAGGTATAAACTGTTTTTT. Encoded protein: CATSHRERYKLFF.

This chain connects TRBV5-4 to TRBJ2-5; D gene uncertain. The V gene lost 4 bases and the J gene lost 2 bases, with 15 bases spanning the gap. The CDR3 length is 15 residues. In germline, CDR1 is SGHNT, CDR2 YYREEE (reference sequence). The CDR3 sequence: CASSHPASGQETQYF. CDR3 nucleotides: TGTGCCAGCAGCCACCCAGCATCCGGGCAAGAGACCCAGTACTTC.

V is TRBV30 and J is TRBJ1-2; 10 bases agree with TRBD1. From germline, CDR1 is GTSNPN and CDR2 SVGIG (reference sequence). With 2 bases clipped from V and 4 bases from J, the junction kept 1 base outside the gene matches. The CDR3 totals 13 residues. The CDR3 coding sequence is TGTGCCTGGAGTTGGGACAGGGGCTATGGCTACACCTTC. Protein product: CAWSWDRGYGYTF. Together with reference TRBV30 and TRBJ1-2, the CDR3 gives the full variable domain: SQTIHQWPATLVQPVGSPLSLECTVEGTSNPNLYWYRQAAGRGLQLLFYSVGIGQISSEVPQNLSASRPQDRQFILSSKKLLLSDSGFYLCAWSWDRGYGYTFGSGTRLTVV.

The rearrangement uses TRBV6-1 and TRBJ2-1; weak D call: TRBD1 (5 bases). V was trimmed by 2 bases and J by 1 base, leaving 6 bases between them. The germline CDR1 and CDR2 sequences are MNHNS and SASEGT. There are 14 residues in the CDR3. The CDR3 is CASSEQGSYNEQFF. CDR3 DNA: TGTGCCAGCAGTGAACAGGGTTCCTACAATGAGCAGTTCTTC.

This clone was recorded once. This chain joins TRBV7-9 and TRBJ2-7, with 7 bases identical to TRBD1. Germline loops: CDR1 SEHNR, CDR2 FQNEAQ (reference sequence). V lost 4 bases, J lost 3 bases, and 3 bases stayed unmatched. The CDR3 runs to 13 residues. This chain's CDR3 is CASSSRGIYEQYF. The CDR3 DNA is TGTGCCAGCAGCTCCAGGGGGATCTACGAGCAGTACTTC.